Detailed here is one T cell receptor (beta chain). Its matching antigen is unknown. These data come from a study of T cells in narcolepsy. Broader study findings: Comparing one patient's CSF and blood CD4+ clonotypes highlighted HCRT- and TRIB2-specific autoreactive clonotypes. Healthy controls reportedly lacked the autoreactive clonotypes serially found in patients' blood.

The repertoire was sequenced with immunoSEQ multiplex PCR; TCRdb's copy has only in-frame clones and lacks some. The profile shows roughly 34,000 clones, roughly 90% of them singletons. The receptor's source is a human donor with narcolepsy. The source material was CD45RA- memory CD4+ T cells from PBMCs.

CDR3 DNA sequence: TGTGCCAGCACCGGCGGACAGAACTATGGCTACACCTTC. It specifies CASTGGQNYGYTF. V and J are TRBV2 and TRBJ1-2; D is possibly TRBD1 (6 bases). The V gene's germline CDR1 is SNHLY and CDR2 FYNNEI. V lost 7 bases, J lost 2 bases, and 11 bases lay in between. This CDR3 has 13 amino acids. Variable domain in full (rest from reference TRBV2 and TRBJ1-2): EPEVTQTPSHQVTQMGQEVILRCVPISNHLYFYWYRQILGQKVEFLVSFYNNEISEKSEIFDDQFSVERPDGSNFTLKIRSTKLEDSAMYFCASTGGQNYGYTFGSGTRLTVV.